The clone carrying this T cell receptor beta chain showed up just a few times. As yet, its antigen is unknown. This sample stems from a study of graft-versus-host responses after intestinal transplantation. The overall study: Isolated intestinal, liver-intestinal, or multivisceral transplants had been given to the recipients. Uniformly, recipients were administered anti-thymocyte globulin induction with subsequent tacrolimus and steroids for approximately 3 years.

Trimming stripped 5 bases from V and 2 bases from J, with 13 bases between. The CDR3 runs to 15 residues. Germline V gene lookup returns CDR1 ENHRY and CDR2 SYGVKD. The data were produced by immunoSEQ multiplex PCR, yet TCRdb's version contains in-frame clones alone and is incomplete. The table includes around 130,000 clones, around 94% detected once. This receptor was obtained from a human donor who received an intestinal transplant. V and J are TRBV10-3 and TRBJ1-3; tentatively, D is TRBD1 (5 bases). The sample consisted of unstimulated CD4+ T cells sorted from spleen or lymph node cells, taken before intestinal transplant. CDR3 nucleotides: TGTGCCATCAGTAGCGTCGGCAGGGCTGGAAACACCATATATTTT. Its protein is CAISSVGRAGNTIYF.